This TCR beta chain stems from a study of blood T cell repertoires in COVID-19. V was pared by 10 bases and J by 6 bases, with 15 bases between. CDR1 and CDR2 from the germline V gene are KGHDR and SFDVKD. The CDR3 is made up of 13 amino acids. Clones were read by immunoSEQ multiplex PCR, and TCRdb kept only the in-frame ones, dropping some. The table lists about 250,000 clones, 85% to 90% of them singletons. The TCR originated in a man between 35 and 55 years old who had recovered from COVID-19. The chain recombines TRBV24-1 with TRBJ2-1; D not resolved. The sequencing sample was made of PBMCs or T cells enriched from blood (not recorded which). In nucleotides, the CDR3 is TGTGCCACATCACAGCCTCCCTTCAATGAGCAGTTCTTC. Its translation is CATSQPPFNEQFF.